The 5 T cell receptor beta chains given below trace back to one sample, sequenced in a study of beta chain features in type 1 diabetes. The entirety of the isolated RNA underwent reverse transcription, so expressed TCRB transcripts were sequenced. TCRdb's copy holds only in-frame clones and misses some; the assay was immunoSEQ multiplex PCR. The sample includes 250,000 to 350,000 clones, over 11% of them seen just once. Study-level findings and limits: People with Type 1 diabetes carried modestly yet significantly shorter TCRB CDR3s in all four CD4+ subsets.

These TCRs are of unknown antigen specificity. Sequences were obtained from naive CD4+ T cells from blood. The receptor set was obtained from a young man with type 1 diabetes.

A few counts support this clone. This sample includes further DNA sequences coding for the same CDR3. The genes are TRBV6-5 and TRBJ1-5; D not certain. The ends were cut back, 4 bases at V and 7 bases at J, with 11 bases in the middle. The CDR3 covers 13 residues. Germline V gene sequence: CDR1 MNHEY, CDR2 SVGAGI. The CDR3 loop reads CASSSREGQPQHF. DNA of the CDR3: TGTGCCAGCAGTTCACGGGAAGGGCAGCCCCAGCATTTT.

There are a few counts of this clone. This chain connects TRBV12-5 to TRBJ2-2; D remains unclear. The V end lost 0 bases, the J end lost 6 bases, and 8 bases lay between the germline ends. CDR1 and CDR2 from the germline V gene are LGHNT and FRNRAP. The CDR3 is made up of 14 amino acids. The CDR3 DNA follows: TGTGCTAGTGGTTTGGTCCCCCCGGCCGGGGAGCTGTTTTTT. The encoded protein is CASGLVPPAGELFF.

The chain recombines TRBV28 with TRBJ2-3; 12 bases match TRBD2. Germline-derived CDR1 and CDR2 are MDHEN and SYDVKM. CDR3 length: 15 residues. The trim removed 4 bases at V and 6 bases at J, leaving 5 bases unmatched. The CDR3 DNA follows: TGTGCCAGCAGTTCGGGGACTAGCGGGCTCGATACGCAGTATTTT. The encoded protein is CASSSGTSGLDTQYF.

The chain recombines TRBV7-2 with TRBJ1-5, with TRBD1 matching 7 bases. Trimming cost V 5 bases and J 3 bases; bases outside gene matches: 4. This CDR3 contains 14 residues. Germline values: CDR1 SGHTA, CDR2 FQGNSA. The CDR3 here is CASSTTGNNQPQHF. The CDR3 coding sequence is TGTGCCAGCAGCACGACAGGGAACAATCAGCCCCAGCATTTT.

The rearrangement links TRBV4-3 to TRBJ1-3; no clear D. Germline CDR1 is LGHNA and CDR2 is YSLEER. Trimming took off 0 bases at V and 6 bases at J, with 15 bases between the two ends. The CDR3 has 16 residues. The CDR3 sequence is CASSQDYARPLNTIYF. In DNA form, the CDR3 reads TGCGCCAGCAGCCAAGATTACGCCAGGCCCTTAAACACCATATATTTT.